Below are 9 T cell receptor beta chains sequenced from a single sample in a study of T cell responses to AZD1222 COVID-19 vaccine. TCRdb keeps only in-frame clones here, not all; method: immunoSEQ multiplex PCR. The table has 130,000 to 150,000 clones, 89% seen once. Sequenced material: peripheral blood, taken on day 0 of AZD1222 vaccination. The source of these receptors is an adult in good health.

The table lists this clone with a few counts. One end of the junction fails to match germline, which may point to a read error. The V and J genes are TRBV6-5 and TRBJ1-5; no reliable D call. The CDR3 has 16 residues. The germline gives CDR1 MNHEY, CDR2 SVGAGI. The CDR3 loop reads CASSNSGSGVNQPQHF. CDR3 DNA: TGTGCCAGCAGTAACTCCGGGTCGGGAGTTAATCAGCCCCAGCATTTT.

This sequence joins TRBV11-3 and TRBJ2-1; possibly TRBD1 or TRBD2 for D (6 bases each). The V gene's germline CDR1 is SGHNT and CDR2 YENEEA. This CDR3 is 16 amino acids long. With 5 bases removed from V and 1 base from J, the gap between germline ends came to 15 bases. This CDR3 is CASSGGGGGSYNEQFF. DNA of the CDR3: TGTGCCAGCAGCGGGGGAGGAGGGGGGTCCTACAATGAGCAGTTCTTC.

In this sample, this clone turned up once. The chain links TRBV28 to TRBJ1-3; possible D gene TRBD1, 5 bases. The CDR3 is made up of 14 amino acids. The V gene's germline CDR1 is MDHEN and CDR2 SYDVKM. V shed 7 bases and J shed 0 bases, with 10 bases lying between them. The CDR3 protein is CASTWRGSGNTIYF. CDR3 DNA: TGTGCCAGCACTTGGAGGGGCTCTGGAAACACCATATATTTT.

The J gene is TRBJ1-5, the V gene TRBV24-1; TRBD1 might be the D (6 bases). This CDR3 region has 15 residues. Germline loops: CDR1 KGHDR, CDR2 SFDVKD. V lost 4 bases to trimming and J lost 3 bases, with 12 bases between them. CDR3 residues: CATSEGARDNQPQHF. CDR3 nucleotides: TGTGCCACCAGTGAGGGGGCGCGAGACAATCAGCCCCAGCATTTT.

The V gene is TRBV5-1, the J gene TRBJ1-4, with 7 bases fitting TRBD1. This CDR3 has 15 amino acids. Germline lookup yields CDR1 SGHRS and CDR2 YFSETQ. Trimming took 2 bases from V and 0 from J; bases not matched to a gene: 1. CDR3 in amino acids: CASSLQGTTNEKLFF. The CDR3 DNA reads TGCGCCAGCAGCTTACAGGGGACAACTAATGAAAAACTGTTTTTT.

The J gene is TRBJ2-7, the V gene TRBV7-2; 8 nucleotides agree with TRBD2. The V segment lost 5 bases and the J segment 1 base; nucleotides outside the gene matches: 10. CDR1 and CDR2 (germline): SGHTA, FQGNSA. The CDR3 sequence is 16 residues long. CDR3 amino acids: CASSAQPGLGSYEQYF. DNA of the CDR3: TGTGCCAGCAGCGCCCAACCGGGACTAGGGTCCTACGAGCAGTACTTC. Full variable domain (outside the CDR3, taken from reference TRBV7-2 and TRBJ2-7): GAGVSQSPSNKVTEKGKDVELRCDPISGHTALYWYRQSLGQGLEFLIYFQGNSAPDKSGLPSDRFSAERTGGSVSTLTIQRTQQEDSAVYLCASSAQPGLGSYEQYFGPGTRLTVT.

V usage is TRBV5-1 and J usage is TRBJ1-1, with a possible D match to TRBD1 (6 bases). CDR3 length equals 14 residues. Per the germline V gene, CDR1 is SGHRS and CDR2 is YFSETQ. V dropped 2 bases and J dropped 1 base, with 9 bases sitting between them. CDR3 DNA: TGCGCCAGCAGCTTAACAGGGAGGAACACTGAAGCTTTCTTT. Residues: CASSLTGRNTEAFF. Complete variable domain (other parts from reference TRBV5-1 and TRBJ1-1): KAGVTQTPRYLIKTRGQQVTLSCSPISGHRSVSWYQQTPGQGLQFLFEYFSETQRNKGNFPGRFSGRQFSNSRSEMNVSTLELGDSALYLCASSLTGRNTEAFFGQGTRLTVV.

This clone was observed a single time. V and J are TRBV28 and TRBJ2-7, with 9 bases that match TRBD2. V lost 5 bases, J lost 6 bases, and 8 bases stayed unmatched. The CDR3 consists of 14 residues. CDR1 and CDR2 from the germline V gene are MDHEN and SYDVKM. The CDR3 sequence: CASSPGTSPSEQYF. In nucleotides, the CDR3 is TGTGCCAGCAGTCCCGGGACTAGCCCTAGCGAGCAGTACTTC. The full variable domain, completed using reference TRBV28 and TRBJ2-7, is DVKVTQSSRYLVKRTGEKVFLECVQDMDHENMFWYRQDPGLGLRLIYFSYDVKMKEKGDIPEGYSVSREKKERFSLILESASTNQTSMYLCASSPGTSPSEQYFGPGTRLTVT.

The chain has TRBV10-3 and TRBJ2-7; D not certain. Germline V gene lookup returns CDR1 ENHRY and CDR2 SYGVKD. V shed 0 bases and J shed 5 bases, with 11 bases lying between them. This CDR3 is built from 14 residues. CDR3: CAISESLVGHEQYF. CDR3 sequence (DNA): TGTGCCATCAGTGAGTCGTTAGTTGGTCACGAGCAGTACTTC.